The 20 T cell receptor beta chains given below trace back to one sample, sequenced in a study of breast tumors, draining lymph nodes, adjacent tissues. Samples came from axillary lymph nodes draining the breast cancer. TCRdb itself ran the multiplex PCR reads through MiXCR, one entry per CDR3 protein. The sample has about 270,000 distinct CDR3 sequences, more than 30% seen once. Sequenced sample: axillary lymph node tissue. Receptors originate from a female donor with breast cancer. Some clones in this sample may be carry-over from other donors' samples.

This CDR3 is CSARDPWGWSRDTQFF. The CDR3 nucleotides read TGCAGTGCTAGAGACCCTTGGGGGTGGTCGAGGGATACGCAGTTCTTC. The chain recombines TRBV20-1 with TRBJ2-1; either TRBD1 or TRBD2 may supply D (5 bases each). Germline V gene lookup returns CDR1 DFQATT and CDR2 SNEGSKA (reference sequence). Trimming shortened V by 0 bases and J by 12 bases, and 24 bases separated the two germline ends. The CDR3 has 16 residues.

As regards this clonotype: A much larger clonotype is one base distant, so this may be a read error. This sequence joins TRBV10-3 and TRBJ2-1, with a tentative D call TRBD1 (5 bases). The germline CDR1 and CDR2 sequences are ENHRY and SYGVKD. The CDR3 consists of 13 residues. V was shortened by 7 bases and J by 3 bases, with 10 bases between the two germline ends. DNA of the CDR3: TGTGCCATCACCCAGGGCAGCTACAATGAGCAGTTCTTC. Its translation is CAITQGSYNEQFF.

In the case of this clonotype: This sequence may be a read error, since a much larger clone differs from it by one base. V gene TRBV5-8 combines with J gene TRBJ1-3, with D possibly matching TRBD1 (5 bases). Germline-derived CDR1 and CDR2 are SGHTS and YDEGEE. The CDR3 extends over 15 amino acids. The CDR3 loop is CASGLALGAGNTIYF. DNA of the CDR3: TGCGCCAGCGGCTTGGCCCTGGGGGCTGGAAACACCATATATTTT.

This clonotype was observed many times. The rearrangement links TRBV20-1 to TRBJ2-3, with D unclear. CDR1 and CDR2 (germline): DFQATT, SNEGSKA (reference sequence). CDR3 length: 13 amino acids. CDR3 nucleotide sequence: TGCAGGGAAGGAGTTCGGAGCACAGATACGCAGTATTTT. Translated, it gives CREGVRSTDTQYF.

There are a few counts of this clonotype. At one end, the junction sequence differs from germline, possibly due to a read error. DNA for the CDR3: TGCGGTGCTAGGGGGGGACTAGCGGGAGTCGAGACCCAGTACTTC. Encoded protein: CGARGGLAGVETQYF. V and J are TRBV20-1 and TRBJ2-5; TRBD2 aligns across 14 bases. The CDR3 has 15 amino acids. CDR1 and CDR2 from the germline V gene are DFQATT and SNEGSKA (reference sequence).

The table lists this clonotype with many counts. The chain links TRBV28 to TRBJ2-1, with unresolved D. The CDR3 extends over 11 amino acids. The germline V gene has CDR1 MDHEN and CDR2 SYDVKM. V was trimmed by 5 bases and J by 9 bases, leaving 8 bases between them. CDR3 amino acids: CASSPLREQFF. The CDR3 nucleotides are TGTGCCAGCAGTCCCCTGCGTGAGCAGTTCTTC.

The CDR3 loop is CASSSGTASEAFF. For the CDR3, the DNA is TGTGCCAGCAGTTCCGGGACAGCCTCTGAAGCTTTCTTT. This rearrangement joins TRBV12-3 or TRBV12-4 to TRBJ1-1; 7 bases map to TRBD1. The junction had 5 bases not matched to a gene; V was cut back by 4 bases and J by 6 bases. The CDR3 length is 13 residues.

The chain joins TRBV10-3 to TRBJ2-2, with 13 bases that match TRBD2. Trimming removed 4 bases from V and 5 bases from J; junction bases left unmatched: 4. Germline V gene sequence: CDR1 ENHRY, CDR2 SYGVKD. The CDR3 spans 16 residues. The CDR3 DNA is TGTGCCATCAGTGGGACTAGCGGGAGTGTGACCGGGGAGCTGTTTTTT. This encodes CAISGTSGSVTGELFF.

The rearrangement links TRBV29-1 to TRBJ2-1; D gene uncertain. CDR3 length: 13 residues. Trimming pared 5 bases from V and 4 bases from J, leaving 12 bases between. Germline loops: CDR1 SQVTM, CDR2 ANQGSEA. DNA for the CDR3: TGCAGCGTTTGGGCAGGCCAATACAATGAGCAGTTCTTC. Its protein product is CSVWAGQYNEQFF.

This clonotype came up many times. The rearrangement uses TRBV5-1 and TRBJ2-5; TRBD1 matches at 8 bases. After removal of 4 bases from V and 5 bases from J, the junction contained 4 bases not matched to a gene. The length of the CDR3 is 13 residues. Looked up from germline, CDR1 is SGHRS and CDR2 is YFSETQ. The CDR3 nucleotides read TGCGCCAGCAGCGCAGGGGGCCGGGAGACCCAGTACTTC. Translating gives CASSAGGRETQYF.

A note on this clonotype: This clone may be a read error of a much larger clone one base away. The chain employs TRBV3-2 and TRBJ2-7. TRBV3-2 is tagged as a pseudogene. This CDR3 is built from 13 residues. The CDR3: CACSSGGPYEQYF. CDR3 coding DNA: TGTGCCTGCAGCTCGGGAGGGCCTTACGAGCAGTACTTC.

This clonotype was counted many times. V gene TRBV25-1 combines with J gene TRBJ2-1; D might be TRBD2 (5 bases). Deletions cut 6 bases from V and 7 bases from J, with 19 bases between. From germline, CDR1 is MGHDK and CDR2 SYGVNS. This CDR3 comprises 15 residues. In DNA, the CDR3 is TGTGCCAGCAGCCCGCTAGCTACTCTGAGTAATGAGCAGTTCTTC. This sequence encodes CASSPLATLSNEQFF.

This clonotype came up many times. The V and J genes are TRBV7-3 and TRBJ2-3; 9 nucleotides align to TRBD1. The length of the CDR3 is 17 residues. Germline values: CDR1 SGHTA, CDR2 FQGTGA. V lost 2 bases and J lost 0; bases outside the gene matches: 6. The chain's CDR3 is CASSLYGTGHSTDTQYF. Written as DNA, the CDR3 is TGTGCCAGCAGCTTATACGGGACAGGGCATAGCACAGATACGCAGTATTTT.

About this clonotype: A much larger clone lies one base from this, so it may be a read error. This chain joins TRBV5-1 and TRBJ2-3; D is possibly TRBD2 (6 bases). Trimming pared 4 bases from V and 1 base from J, leaving 16 bases between. CDR3 length equals 16 residues. CDR1 is SGHRS, CDR2 YFSETQ, per germline. CDR3 in amino acids: CASSRIASGRTDTQYF. The CDR3 DNA sequence: TGCGCCAGCAGCAGAATAGCCAGCGGGCGCACAGATACGCAGTATTTT.

The sample holds a few counts of this clonotype. It may be a read error: a sequence one base away is much more abundant. The gene calls are TRBV20-1 and TRBJ1-5, with 7 nucleotides matching TRBD1. Trimming took 6 bases from V and 9 from J; bases not matched to a gene: 14. CDR3 size: 14 residues. Germline-derived CDR1 and CDR2 are DFQATT and SNEGSKA (reference sequence). The chain's CDR3 is CSAASQGVDPPQHF. The CDR3 DNA reads TGCAGTGCCGCTAGTCAGGGGGTTGATCCGCCCCAGCATTTT.

For this clonotype: Sequence at one end of the junction differs from germline and may be a read error. CDR3 DNA: TGTGCCAGCAGCTTGGCCTCCAGGTTAGGCAACGCCTTC. This translates into CASSLASRLGNAF. This chain joins TRBV5-4 and TRBJ1-2; no definite D call. This CDR3 comprises 13 residues. Germline CDR1 is SGHNT and CDR2 is YYREEE (reference sequence).

This clonotype was recorded at least ten times. The V and J genes are TRBV5-1 and TRBJ2-1; TRBD2 matches at 10 bases. The CDR3 totals 16 residues. J lost 9 bases, V lost 2 bases, and 11 bases had no gene match. The germline V gene encodes CDR1 SGHRS and CDR2 YFSETQ. CDR3 sequence reads: CASSLRVAGGSGEQFF. The CDR3, as DNA: TGCGCCAGCAGCTTAAGGGTAGCGGGAGGTTCGGGTGAGCAGTTCTTC.

This chain links TRBV2 with TRBJ2-5; D might be TRBD2 (6 bases). There are 14 residues in the CDR3. Germline lookup yields CDR1 SNHLY and CDR2 FYNNEI. V lost 6 bases to trimming and J lost 0 bases, with 11 bases between them. Written as DNA, the CDR3 is TGTGCCAGCAGCCCTAGCGCGTACCAAGAGACCCAGTACTTC. Protein product: CASSPSAYQETQYF.

The gene calls are TRBV29-1 and TRBJ2-5, with 7 bases lining up with TRBD2. Trimming at V came to 6 bases and at J to 2 bases, leaving 9 bases not matched to a gene. Germline values: CDR1 SQVTM, CDR2 ANQGSEA. The length of the CDR3 is 14 residues. CDR3 coding DNA: TGCAGCGTCCGAGCGGGACGGCTACAAGAGACCCAGTACTTC. Translating it yields CSVRAGRLQETQYF.

On this clonotype: This could be a read error, since a much larger clone is one nucleotide away. V usage is TRBV10-3 and J usage is TRBJ2-1, with 14 bases that match TRBD2. Germline values: CDR1 ENHRY, CDR2 SYGVKD. This CDR3 is 14 amino acids long. J was trimmed by 7 bases and V by 10 bases; bases with no gene match: 6. The CDR3 DNA reads as TGTGCCAAGGGACTAGCGGGAGATAGGAATGAGCAGTTCTTC. This gives the protein CAKGLAGDRNEQFF.